The following is a T cell receptor beta chain sequence with its context. The data are from a study of blood T cell repertoires in COVID-19. For the study at large: The origin of the acute and convalescent COVID-19 samples was the United States, Italy and Spain. T cells, B-cell-depleted T cells, or PBMCs supplied cDNA or gDNA.

The CDR3 length is 13 residues. The V end was cut by 4 bases, the J end by 6 bases, with 10 bases between. Per the germline V gene, CDR1 is SGHAT and CDR2 is FQNNGV. As handled by the study authors: Reference gene primer amplification in the assay estimated nucleated cell counts. Assay: immunoSEQ multiplex PCR; the TCRdb copy retains only in-frame clones and omits some. Clone size and V and J calls were adopted from that table, with D and trimming inferred from the DNA. The sample yields about 250,000 clones, around 81% seen once. The chain couples TRBV11-2 to TRBJ2-1; D might be TRBD2 (5 bases). This TCR was recovered from a woman aged 55 to 70 with active or convalescent COVID-19. The sequencing sample was made of peripheral blood. The CDR3 DNA reads TGTGCCAGCAGCTATCTCGGGGTCAATGAGCAGTTCTTC. Translated, it gives CASSYLGVNEQFF.